This T cell receptor (beta chain) was captured in a study of Graves' ophthalmopathy and Graves' hyperthyroidism. Study summary: Where ophthalmopathy was absent within 18 months of follow-up, hyperthyroidism was stable.

Germline CDR1 SGHRS, CDR2 YFSETQ. Trimming shortened V by 0 bases and J by 6 bases, and 10 bases separated the two germline ends. The CDR3 extends over 13 amino acids. General study points: Ophthalmopathy cases were distinguished from stable hyperthyroidism by a 13-signature model, reaching around 90% sensitivity and 65% to 83% specificity. Blood samples also showed most expanded thyroid clonotypes exceeding 0.001 frequency.

This clonotype was seen repeatedly, ten times or more. No antigen is known for it. The authors amplified TCR beta CDR3 regions, and they did so from RNA transcripts for repertoire sequencing. HTBI primers were used in a first-round RT-PCR, which preceded a second-round multiplex PCR. Each CDR3 protein gets one entry after TCRdb re-called the multiplex PCR reads with MiXCR. The sample includes over a million distinct CDR3 sequences, 35% to 40% seen only once; the top ten take over 8.5%. Newly diagnosed hyperthyroidism donors, aged 18 to 65, duration under 2 months. V gene TRBV5-1 combines with J gene TRBJ2-7; D is undetermined. This receptor was taken from an adult man with Graves' hyperthyroidism. Sequenced sample: peripheral blood or thyroid tissue (not recorded which). The CDR3 here is CASSLGYNREQYF. The DNA for the CDR3 is TGCGCCAGCAGCTTGGGGTACAACCGCGAGCAGTACTTC.